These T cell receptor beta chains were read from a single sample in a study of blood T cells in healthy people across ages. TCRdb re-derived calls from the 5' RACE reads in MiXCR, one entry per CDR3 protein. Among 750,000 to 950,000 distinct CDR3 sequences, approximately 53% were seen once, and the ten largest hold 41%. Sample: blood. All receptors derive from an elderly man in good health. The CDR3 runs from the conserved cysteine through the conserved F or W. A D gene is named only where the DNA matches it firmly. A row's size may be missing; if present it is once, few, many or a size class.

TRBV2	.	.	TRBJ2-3	CASSGTRTDTQYF	TGTGCCAGCAGTGGAACTCGCACAGATACGCAGTATTTT
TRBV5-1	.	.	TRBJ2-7	CASSWGQWQHYEQYF	TGCGCCAGCAGCTGGGGACAATGGCAACACTACGAGCAGTACTTC
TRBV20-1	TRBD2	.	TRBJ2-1	CSAGPTSGTSYNEQFF	TGCAGTGCTGGACCCACTAGCGGAACCTCCTACAATGAGCAGTTCTTC
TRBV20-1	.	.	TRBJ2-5	CIPSAGSSFSEQYF	TGCATCCCCTCCGCCGGTTCTTCCTTTTCGGAGCAGTACTTC
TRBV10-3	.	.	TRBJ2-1	CAIGRRDLYNEQFF	TGTGCCATCGGGAGGAGGGACCTATACAATGAGCAGTTCTTC
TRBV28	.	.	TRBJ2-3	CASSLWGAGVTDTQYF	TGTGCCAGCAGTTTATGGGGGGCGGGAGTTACAGATACGCAGTATTTT
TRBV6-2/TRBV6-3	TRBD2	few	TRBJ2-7	CASSRGVGLYEQYF	TGTGCCAGCAGTCGGGGGGTCGGGCTCTACGAGCAGTACTTC
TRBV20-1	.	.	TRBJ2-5	CSAKVQETQYF	TGCAGTGCTAAGGTCCAAGAGACCCAGTACTTC
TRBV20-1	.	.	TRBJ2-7	CSARETGNIYEQYF	TGCAGTGCTAGAGAAACAGGGAATATCTACGAGCAGTACTTC
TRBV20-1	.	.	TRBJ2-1	CSASQEYNEQFF	TGCAGTGCTTCCCAGGAGTACAATGAGCAGTTCTTC
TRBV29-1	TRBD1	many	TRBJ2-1	CSVAAPGTGHNEQFF	TGCAGCGTTGCGGCCCCCGGGACAGGGCACAATGAGCAGTTCTTC
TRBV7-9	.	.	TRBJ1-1	CASSLLGGVAEAFF	TGTGCCAGCAGCTTATTGGGAGGAGTCGCTGAAGCTTTCTTT
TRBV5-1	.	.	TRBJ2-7	CASSLEERGYEQYF	TGCGCCAGCAGCTTGGAAGAGCGTGGGTACGAGCAGTACTTC
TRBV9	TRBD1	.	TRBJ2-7	CASSPRGTGEEQYF	TGTGCCAGCAGCCCTCGGGGGACAGGGGAAGAGCAGTACTTC
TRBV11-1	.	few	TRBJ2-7	CASSFPGEAYEQYF	TGTGCCAGCAGCTTTCCAGGGGAAGCCTACGAGCAGTACTTC
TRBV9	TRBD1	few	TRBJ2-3	CASSIQGRSGTDTQYF	TGTGCCAGCAGCATACAGGGGAGATCGGGCACAGATACGCAGTATTTT
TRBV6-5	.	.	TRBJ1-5	CASSYVGGRGQPQHF	TGTGCCAGCAGTTACGTCGGGGGTAGAGGTCAGCCCCAGCATTTT
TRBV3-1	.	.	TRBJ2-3	CASSLRAGVEYAYF	TGTGCCAGCAGCCTACGGGCAGGAGTGGAATACGCGTATTTT
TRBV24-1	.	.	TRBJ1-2	CATDSQGAPGYTF	TGTGCCACCGATTCACAGGGCGCCCCTGGCTACACCTTC
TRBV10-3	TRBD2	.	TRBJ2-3	CAIRPEIAGHTDTQYF	TGTGCCATCCGCCCTGAAATAGCGGGGCACACAGATACGCAGTATTTT
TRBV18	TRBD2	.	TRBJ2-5	CASSATSGKETQYF	TGTGCCAGCTCCGCCACTAGCGGGAAAGAGACCCAGTACTTC
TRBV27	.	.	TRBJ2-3	CASSSYGYSTDTQYF	TGTGCCAGCAGCTCGTATGGCTACTCCACAGATACGCAGTATTTT
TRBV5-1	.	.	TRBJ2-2	CASSLDSRGTGELFF	TGCGCCAGCAGCTTGGACAGTCGGGGCACCGGGGAGCTGTTTTTT
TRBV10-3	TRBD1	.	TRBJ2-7	CAIGQGGPYEQYF	TGTGCCATAGGACAGGGTGGCCCCTACGAGCAGTACTTC
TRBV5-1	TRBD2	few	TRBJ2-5	CASSPGGGVQETQYF	TGCGCCAGCAGCCCGGGAGGCGGGGTCCAAGAGACCCAGTACTTC
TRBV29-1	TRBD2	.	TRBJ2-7	CSVGVSGGAYEQYF	TGCAGCGTCGGAGTTAGCGGGGGTGCCTACGAGCAGTACTTC
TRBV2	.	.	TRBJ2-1	CASSSSGSFYNEQFF	TGTGCCAGCAGTTCGAGCGGAAGCTTCTACAATGAGCAGTTCTTC
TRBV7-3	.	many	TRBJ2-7	CASSLRPSSEQYF	TGTGCCAGCAGCTTACGTCCCTCGAGCGAGCAGTACTTC
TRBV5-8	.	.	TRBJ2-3	CASAGPARGAYF	TGTGCCAGCGCCGGGCCGGCCCGGGGCGCGTATTTT
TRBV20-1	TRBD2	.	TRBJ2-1	CSANPRLAGVHNEQFF	TGCAGTGCTAACCCAAGACTAGCGGGAGTCCACAATGAGCAGTTCTTC
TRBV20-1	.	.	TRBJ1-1	CSAPGPREAFF	TGCAGTGCTCCGGGGCCTAGGGAAGCTTTCTTT
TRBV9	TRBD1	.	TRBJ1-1	CASSGGQGLPEPEAFF	TGTGCCAGCAGCGGGGGACAGGGGCTCCCAGAGCCTGAAGCTTTCTTT
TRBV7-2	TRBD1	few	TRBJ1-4	CASSSQGAHSEKLFF	TGTGCCAGCAGCTCGCAGGGGGCGCATAGTGAAAAACTGTTTTTT
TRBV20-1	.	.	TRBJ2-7	CSARDRTLYEQYF	TGCAGTGCTAGAGATCGCACTCTCTACGAGCAGTACTTC
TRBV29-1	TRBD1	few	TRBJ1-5	CSVGDRASQPQHF	TGCAGCGTTGGTGACAGGGCTAGTCAGCCCCAGCATTTT
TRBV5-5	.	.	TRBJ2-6	CASSLEGPGANVLTF	TGTGCCAGCAGCTTGGAGGGGCCTGGGGCCAACGTCCTGACTTTC
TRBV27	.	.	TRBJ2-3	CASSWGLRSDTQYF	TGTGCCAGCAGTTGGGGACTTCGTTCAGATACGCAGTATTTT